This TCR beta chain is drawn from a study of cytomegalovirus exposure and HLA in healthy donors (dated by TCRdb to about 2017). About the study as a whole: An earlier analysis of roughly 610 of the donors reported 276 Gb of sequence data and 95 million to 120 million unique TCR beta sequences obtained from about 180 million T cells. Roughly 300 gigabases of sequencing data and 91 million or so unique TCR sequences made up an early release that covered roughly 670 HLA-typed donors. Of the 398 genotyped donors, roughly 80% were placed in the genetic ancestry cluster associated with self-reported Caucasian donors. The study aimed to test whether signatures of past pathogen exposure could be identified by cataloging public T cell receptors. The T cell repertoires of around 670 subjects were profiled by immunosequencing and related to cytomegalovirus serostatus. In addition to the first cohort of hundreds of subjects, a separate validation cohort of about 120 different subjects was used. To predict cytomegalovirus infection status, the study combined high-throughput TCR immunosequencing, statistical association of individual TCRs with disease status, and machine learning. To study patterns of TCR occurrence, a later analysis re-analyzed previously published TCR beta repertoires from 500 to 850 donors and added high-resolution HLA genotyping. Rather than drawing on any new phenotypic data, the later analysis identified candidate immune exposures from TCR beta sequences and the way those sequences occurred across donors. An earlier analysis of about 600 of the donors used high-throughput TCR beta sequencing to judge whether each TCR beta V gene segment behaved as functional or pseudogenic. Donor age, sex, ethnicity and CMV serostatus were collected together with the repertoire data. A later genetic analysis used genome-wide SNP genotypes for about three fifths of the roughly 700 donors, treating that subset as a discovery cohort. All discovery cohort repertoires had been generated using a single sequencing platform. HLA typing included class I and class II loci at four-digit resolution. The number of donors typed differed by locus, with about 629-630 for A, B, C, DRB1 and DQB1, over 500 for DQA1, about 610 for DPA1, and approximately 470 for DPB1. Because of strong linkage in the cohort, roughly five DR-DQ haplotypes were treated as single units for association and clustering. On average, roughly 240,000 unique TCR beta nucleotide sequences were sequenced per donor among roughly 430 genotyped donors of the cohort, with 15% to 20% of those sequences being non-productive. Results the study describes overall, beyond this receptor: CMV serostatus was the only immune exposure information available for the cohort. Broadly in line with IMGT annotations, most TCR beta V segments showed up in productive rearrangements about 87% or about 30% of the time in an earlier analysis of several hundred of the donors. In vitro tests confirmed that a few of the cytomegalovirus-associated TCR beta chains recognize cytomegalovirus antigens. Only TCR beta chains were sequenced in this cohort, and the absence of alpha or paired-chain data limited detectable features. In a later genetic analysis, fewer N-insertions in productive TCRs were reported among donors in an Asian-associated ancestry cluster than the roughly 700-donor mean. An association between a missense DCLRE1C variant and V-gene and J-gene trimming of TCR beta chains was found in a later genetic analysis and replicated in an independent cohort. The study listed 164 TCR beta chains as associated with cytomegalovirus. When HLA alleles, especially DR and DQ, strongly co-occurred, TCR associations were difficult to assign to individual alleles. Because some donors lacked HLA typing at each locus, the association tests relied only on the typed subset. According to a later analysis, parvovirus B19, influenza, CMV and Epstein-Barr virus appeared linked to several top co-occurrence clusters. The classifier was reported to diagnose cytomegalovirus status with high specificity and sensitivity in both the original and validation cohorts. Because the 87-base-pair reads could not distinguish some IMGT-functional V segments, including TRBV6-2 and TRBV6-3, those segments were excluded. According to a later analysis, TCR association rates differed among HLA loci, with DRB1 alleles showing the most associated TCRs and HLA-C alleles showing the fewest. A cluster of highly shared sequence variants was judged likely to represent a technical artifact of the sequencing pipeline. In a later analysis, HLA-associated TCR beta chains showed more clonal expansion and lower generation probabilities than non-associated chains that were equally common. Most TCR sequences were observed very rarely across donors, whereas some public TCRs were present in many individuals. The authors suggested that the approach could potentially be extended to other disease states and immunological phenotypes. Linkage disequilibrium might explain the correlated functional status among segregating V segments, but an unknown experimental factor could not be excluded. A later analysis associated some 17,000 TCR beta sequences with specific HLA alleles at a false discovery rate of 0.05. Presence/absence analyses assumed roughly uniform sequencing depth across donors, an assumption that may not hold. Because counts were too low, approximately 18 rarely observed V segments, including chromosome 9 orphons, were excluded from the earlier analysis of a few hundred of the donors. A further reported finding was that TCR beta sequences accurately predicted the HLA-A and HLA-B alleles for most subjects in the first cohort. A later analysis found that most CMV-associated TCR beta chains appeared HLA-restricted, with HLA associations seemingly driven largely by CMV exposure.

The cysteine opens and the phenylalanine closes a CDR3 of 18 amino acids. Solely the CDR3 DNA is kept, with 54 bases framed from the first base. V and J are trimmed by 1 base and 0 bases, and the gene matches miss 8 bases of the junction. Based on the germline V gene, the CDR1 and CDR2 sequences are MNHNS and SASEGT. The library was made by the immunoSEQ multiplex PCR assay. For the multiplex PCR, a mixture combining 60 forward primers for TCR Vbeta segments and 13 reverse primers for TCR Jbeta segments was used. The CDR3 region of rearranged TCR beta genes was amplified from genomic DNA with a multiplex PCR assay. Amplified TCR beta libraries were sequenced as 87-base-pair reads on the Illumina HiSeq System. The paper's data handling went like this. In a later analysis, some 80 million unique TCR beta chains were counted across the approximately 640 repertoires, and about 9.9 million of these chains were shared by at least two donors. A nearest-neighbor algorithm error-corrected the raw reads and collapsed the reads into unique sequences, merging closely related sequences to remove PCR and sequencing errors. V, D and J gene segments were assigned by aligning CDR3 sequences to IMGT reference sequences. For a sequence to be retained, a match of at least six nucleotides to both a V gene segment and a J gene segment was required. A rearrangement was called productive if the CDR3 had no stop codons and remained in frame with V and J, and every other rearrangement was called non-productive. CDR3 was defined by IMGT convention, running from the second conserved V-encoded cysteine to the conserved J-encoded phenylalanine. Sequences without an unambiguous match to a single V gene segment were excluded from the earlier analysis of almost 600 of the donors. In an earlier analysis of almost 600 of the donors, a V segment was called functional when productive rearrangements were above 56.7%, and segregating when the standard deviation between donors exceeded 5%. A statistical classification framework was developed to diagnose cytomegalovirus status using the catalog of TCR beta chain sequences. A later analysis assigned V and J genes by comparing TCR nucleotide sequences with IMGT/GENE-DB human TR gene sequences. Using the TCRdist pipeline, a later analysis assigned CDR3 sequences along with most-parsimonious VDJ recombination scenarios. In a later analysis, each TCR beta chain was defined by its CDR3 amino acid sequence together with its V-gene family, and reads without a unique V-gene family were excluded. To address suspected cross-contamination and a sequencing artifact, a later analysis removed roughly 640 highly shared, low-generation-probability nucleotide sequences. A later analysis calculated a clonal expansion index for each public chain from normalized within-repertoire ranks of inferred template counts. In a later analysis, generation probabilities were computed using a VDJ recombination model fitted to out-of-frame rearrangements, and the results were checked against IGoR. A later analysis scored TCR-TCR, TCR-HLA and TCR-CMV co-occurrence with hypergeometric tests, applying a repertoire-size bias correction to TCR pairs. To estimate false discovery rates, a later analysis permuted the HLA or CMV assignments 20 times. In a later analysis, co-occurring TCRs were grouped with DBSCAN, and TCRdist sequence similarity was added when clustering was performed within HLA-allele-positive subsets. Repertoires with fewer than 30,000 or more than 120,000 public chains, plus five repertoires with anomalous nucleotide sharing, were excluded from co-occurrence clustering. As stored in TCRdb, this immuneACCESS dataset retains in-frame rearrangements with V and J assigned. A fraction of the clones does not appear; measured against another copy, unresolved V genes explain less than half of the discrepancy, and the remainder lacks a known reason. V, J and clone size are those of that table, while D and trimming were read from the DNA. The sample contains under 130,000 clones, around two thirds of them found a single time. Together, the top ten hold 2.6% of the sample.

Comments on this clone: Its antigen is unknown. One base away there is no much larger clone; base qualities are not given.

In total, approximately 700 healthy bone marrow donors made up the cohort. At the time of sampling, all cohort members were nominally healthy, though unrecorded immune exposures were likely present. The donor was CMV seropositive and belonged to the group of 250 to 300 seropositive cohort members. Every donor gave a peripheral blood sample, and the peripheral blood mononuclear cells from that sample were used for TCR beta sequencing. Genomic DNA was extracted from the blood cell samples with the Qiagen DNeasy Blood Extraction Kit. Sequencing was done on a sample of PBMCs. The TCR originated in a man aged 45-65 years in good health and CMV-seropositive. The chain is encoded by TRBV6-1 joined to TRBJ2-5, with TRBD2 identical over 10 junction bases. For the CDR3, the sequence is CASSEGVSSGGYQETQYF. The nucleotide sequence reads as follows: TGTGCCAGCAGTGAAGGTGTGAGTAGCGGGGGGTACCAAGAGACCCAGTACTTC.